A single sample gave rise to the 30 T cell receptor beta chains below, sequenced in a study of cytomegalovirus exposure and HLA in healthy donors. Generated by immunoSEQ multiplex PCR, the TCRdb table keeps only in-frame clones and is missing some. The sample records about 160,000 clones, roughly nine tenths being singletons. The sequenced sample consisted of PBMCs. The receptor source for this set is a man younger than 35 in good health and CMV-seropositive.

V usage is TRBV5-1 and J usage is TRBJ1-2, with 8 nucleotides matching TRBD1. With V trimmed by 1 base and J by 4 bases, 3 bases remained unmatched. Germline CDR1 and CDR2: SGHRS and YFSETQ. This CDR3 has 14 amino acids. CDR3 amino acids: CASSLTDRGYGYTF. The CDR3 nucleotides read TGCGCCAGCAGCTTGACCGACAGGGGCTATGGCTACACCTTC.

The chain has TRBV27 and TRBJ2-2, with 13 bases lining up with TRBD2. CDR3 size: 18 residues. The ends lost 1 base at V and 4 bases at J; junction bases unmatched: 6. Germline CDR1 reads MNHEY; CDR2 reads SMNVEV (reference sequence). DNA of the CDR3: TGTGCCAGCAGTTTATTGGGACTAGCGGGAACTACCACCGGGGAGCTGTTTTTT. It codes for CASSLLGLAGTTTGELFF.

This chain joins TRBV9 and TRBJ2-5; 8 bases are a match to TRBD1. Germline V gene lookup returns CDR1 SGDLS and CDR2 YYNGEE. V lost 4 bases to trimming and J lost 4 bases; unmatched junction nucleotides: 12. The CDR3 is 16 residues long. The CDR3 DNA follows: TGTGCCAGCAGCTTGGGACAGGTCGGAGGAGGAGAGACCCAGTACTTC. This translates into CASSLGQVGGGETQYF.

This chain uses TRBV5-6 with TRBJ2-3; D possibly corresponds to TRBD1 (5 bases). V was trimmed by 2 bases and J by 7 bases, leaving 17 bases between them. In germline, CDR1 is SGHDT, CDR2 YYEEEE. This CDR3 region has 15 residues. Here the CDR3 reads CASSLQEYLGNTQYF. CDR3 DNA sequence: TGTGCCAGCAGCTTACAGGAATACCTGGGAAATACGCAGTATTTT.

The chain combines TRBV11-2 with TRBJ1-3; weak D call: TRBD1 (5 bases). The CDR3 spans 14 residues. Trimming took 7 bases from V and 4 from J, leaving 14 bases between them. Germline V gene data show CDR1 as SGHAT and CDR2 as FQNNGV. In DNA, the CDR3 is TGTGCCAGCACCATTACAGGTCCCGGAAACACCATATATTTT. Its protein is CASTITGPGNTIYF.

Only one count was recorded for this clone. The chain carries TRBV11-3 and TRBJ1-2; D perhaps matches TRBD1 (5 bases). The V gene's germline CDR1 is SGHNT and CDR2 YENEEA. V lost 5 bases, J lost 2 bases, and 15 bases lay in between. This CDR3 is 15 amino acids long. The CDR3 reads CASSPSIRENYGYTF. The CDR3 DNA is TGTGCCAGCAGCCCCTCGATCAGGGAAAACTATGGCTACACCTTC.

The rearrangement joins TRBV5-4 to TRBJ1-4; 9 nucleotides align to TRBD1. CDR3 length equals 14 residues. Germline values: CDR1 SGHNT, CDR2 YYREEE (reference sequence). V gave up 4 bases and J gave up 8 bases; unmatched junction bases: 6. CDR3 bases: TGTGCCAGCAGCCTCGGGACAGGGCACGAAAAACTGTTTTTT. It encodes CASSLGTGHEKLFF.

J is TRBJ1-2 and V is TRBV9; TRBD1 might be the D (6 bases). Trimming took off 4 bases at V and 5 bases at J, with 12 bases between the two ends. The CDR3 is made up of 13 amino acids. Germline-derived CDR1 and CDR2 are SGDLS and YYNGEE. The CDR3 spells CASSSRTDYGYTF. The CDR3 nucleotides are TGTGCCAGCAGCTCGAGGACAGATTATGGCTACACCTTC.

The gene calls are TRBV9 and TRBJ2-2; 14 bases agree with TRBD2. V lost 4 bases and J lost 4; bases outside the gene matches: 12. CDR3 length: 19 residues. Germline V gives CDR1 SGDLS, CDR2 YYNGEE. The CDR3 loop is CASSPPGLAGDGSTGELFF. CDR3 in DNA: TGTGCCAGCAGCCCGCCGGGACTAGCGGGAGACGGTAGCACCGGGGAGCTGTTTTTT.

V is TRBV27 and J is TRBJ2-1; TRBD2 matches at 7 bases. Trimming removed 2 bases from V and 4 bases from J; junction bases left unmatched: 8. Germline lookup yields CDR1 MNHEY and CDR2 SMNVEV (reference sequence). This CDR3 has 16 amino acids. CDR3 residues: CASSLQGGRGYNEQFF. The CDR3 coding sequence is TGTGCCAGCAGTTTACAAGGCGGGAGAGGGTACAATGAGCAGTTCTTC.

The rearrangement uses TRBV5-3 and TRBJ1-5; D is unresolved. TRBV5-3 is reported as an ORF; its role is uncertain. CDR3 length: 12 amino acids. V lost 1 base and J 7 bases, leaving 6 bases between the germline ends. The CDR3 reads CARSLCGQPQHF. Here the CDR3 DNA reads TGTGCCAGAAGCTTGTGCGGACAGCCCCAGCATTTT.

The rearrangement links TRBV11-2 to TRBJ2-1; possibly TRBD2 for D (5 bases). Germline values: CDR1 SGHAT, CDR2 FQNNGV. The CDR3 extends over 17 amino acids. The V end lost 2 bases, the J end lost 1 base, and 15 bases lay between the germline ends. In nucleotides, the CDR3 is TGTGCCAGCAGCTTAAGGGAATTAGCGCCTTCCTACAATGAGCAGTTCTTC. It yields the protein CASSLRELAPSYNEQFF.

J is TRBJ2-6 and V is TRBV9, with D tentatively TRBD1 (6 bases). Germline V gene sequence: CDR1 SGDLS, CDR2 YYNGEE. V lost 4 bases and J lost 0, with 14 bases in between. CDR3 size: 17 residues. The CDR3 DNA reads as TGTGCCAGCAGCCCGCGGACAGCTTCCTCTGGGGCCAACGTCCTGACTTTC. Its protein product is CASSPRTASSGANVLTF.

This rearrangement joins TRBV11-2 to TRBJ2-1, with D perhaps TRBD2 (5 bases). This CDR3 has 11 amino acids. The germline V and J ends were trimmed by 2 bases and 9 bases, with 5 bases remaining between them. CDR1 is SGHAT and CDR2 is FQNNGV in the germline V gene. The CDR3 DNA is TGTGCCAGCAGCTTAAGCGGTGAGCAGTTCTTC. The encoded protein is CASSLSGEQFF.

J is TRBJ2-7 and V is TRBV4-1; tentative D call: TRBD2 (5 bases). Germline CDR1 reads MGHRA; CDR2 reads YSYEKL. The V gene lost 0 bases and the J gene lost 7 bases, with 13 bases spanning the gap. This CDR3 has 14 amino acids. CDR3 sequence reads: CASSQEGDYSEQYF. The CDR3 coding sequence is TGCGCCAGCAGCCAAGAAGGAGACTACTCGGAGCAGTACTTC.

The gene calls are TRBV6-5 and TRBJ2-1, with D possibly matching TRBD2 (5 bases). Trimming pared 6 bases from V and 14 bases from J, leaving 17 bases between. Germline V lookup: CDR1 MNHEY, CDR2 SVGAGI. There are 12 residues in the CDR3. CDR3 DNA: TGTGCCAGCAGCCGTACCACTAGTCAGGAGTTCTTC. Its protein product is CASSRTTSQEFF.

CDR3 loop: CASRPGLDSYEQYF. The CDR3 bases are TGCGCCAGCAGACCGGGACTTGACTCCTACGAGCAGTACTTC. The rearrangement joins TRBV5-1 to TRBJ2-7; perhaps TRBD2 as D (6 bases). The CDR3 covers 14 residues. Germline values: CDR1 SGHRS, CDR2 YFSETQ. With 5 bases removed from V and 0 bases from J, the gap between germline ends came to 12 bases. The full variable domain, with the rest looked up from reference TRBV5-1 and TRBJ2-7, is KAGVTQTPRYLIKTRGQQVTLSCSPISGHRSVSWYQQTPGQGLQFLFEYFSETQRNKGNFPGRFSGRQFSNSRSEMNVSTLELGDSALYLCASRPGLDSYEQYFGPGTRLTVT.

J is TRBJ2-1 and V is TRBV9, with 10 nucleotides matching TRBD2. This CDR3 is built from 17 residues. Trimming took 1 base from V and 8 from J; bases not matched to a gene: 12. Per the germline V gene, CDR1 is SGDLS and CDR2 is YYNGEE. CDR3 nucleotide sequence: TGTGCCAGCAGCGTATTAGCTAGCGGGAGTTTTGTAGATGAGCAGTTCTTC. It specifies CASSVLASGSFVDEQFF.

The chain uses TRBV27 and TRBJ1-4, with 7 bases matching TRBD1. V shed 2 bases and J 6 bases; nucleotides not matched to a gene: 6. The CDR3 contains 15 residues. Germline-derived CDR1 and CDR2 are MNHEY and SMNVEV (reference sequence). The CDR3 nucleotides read TGTGCCAGCAGTTTAAAGGGGACAGACTATGAAAAACTGTTTTTT. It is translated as CASSLKGTDYEKLFF.

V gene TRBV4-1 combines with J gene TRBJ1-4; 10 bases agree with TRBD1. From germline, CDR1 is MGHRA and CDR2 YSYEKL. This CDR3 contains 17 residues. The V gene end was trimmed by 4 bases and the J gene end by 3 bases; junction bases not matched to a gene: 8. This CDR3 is CASSRDRGPGANEKLFF. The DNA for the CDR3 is TGCGCCAGCAGCCGGGACAGGGGCCCCGGGGCTAATGAAAAACTGTTTTTT.

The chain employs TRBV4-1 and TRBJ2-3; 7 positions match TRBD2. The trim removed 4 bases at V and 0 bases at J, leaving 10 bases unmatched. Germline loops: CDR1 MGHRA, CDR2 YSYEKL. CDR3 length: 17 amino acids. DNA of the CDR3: TGCGCCAGCAGCCGCGCGACTAGCCTCTCTAGCACAGATACGCAGTATTTT. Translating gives CASSRATSLSSTDTQYF.

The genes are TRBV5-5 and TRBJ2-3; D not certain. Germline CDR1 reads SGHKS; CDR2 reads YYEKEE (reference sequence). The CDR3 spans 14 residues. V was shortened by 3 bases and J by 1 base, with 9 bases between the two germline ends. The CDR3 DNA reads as TGTGCCAGCAGCTCGGCGCTAGGCACAGATACGCAGTATTTT. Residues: CASSSALGTDTQYF.

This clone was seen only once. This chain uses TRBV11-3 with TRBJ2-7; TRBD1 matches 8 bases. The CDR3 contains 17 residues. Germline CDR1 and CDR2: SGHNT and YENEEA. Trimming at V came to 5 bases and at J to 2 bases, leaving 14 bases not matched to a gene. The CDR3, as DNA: TGTGCCAGCAGCCCCCGGCTTGTACAGGGGGTAGCCTACGAGCAGTACTTC. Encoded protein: CASSPRLVQGVAYEQYF.

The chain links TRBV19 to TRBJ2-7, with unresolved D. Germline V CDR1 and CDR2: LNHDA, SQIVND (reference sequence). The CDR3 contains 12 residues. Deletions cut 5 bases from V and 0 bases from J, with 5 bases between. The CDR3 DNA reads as TGTGCCAGTAGTGGGCTCTCCTACGAGCAGTACTTC. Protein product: CASSGLSYEQYF.

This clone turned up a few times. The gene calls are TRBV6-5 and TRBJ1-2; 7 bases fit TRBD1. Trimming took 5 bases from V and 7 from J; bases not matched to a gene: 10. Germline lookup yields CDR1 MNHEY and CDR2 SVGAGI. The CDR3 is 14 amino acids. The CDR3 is CASSPNRGVGGYTF. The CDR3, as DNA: TGTGCCAGCAGTCCTAACAGGGGAGTGGGTGGCTACACCTTC.

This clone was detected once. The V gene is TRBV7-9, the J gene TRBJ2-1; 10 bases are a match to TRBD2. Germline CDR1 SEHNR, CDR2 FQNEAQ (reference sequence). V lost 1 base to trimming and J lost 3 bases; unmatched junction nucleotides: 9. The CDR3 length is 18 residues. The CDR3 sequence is CASSLVRASGSFYNEQFF. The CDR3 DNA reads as TGTGCCAGCAGCTTAGTTCGGGCTAGCGGGAGTTTCTACAATGAGCAGTTCTTC.

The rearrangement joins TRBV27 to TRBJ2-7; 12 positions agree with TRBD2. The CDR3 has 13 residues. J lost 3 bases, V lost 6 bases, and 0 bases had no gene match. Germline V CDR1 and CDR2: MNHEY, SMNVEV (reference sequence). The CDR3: CASRTSGSYEQYF. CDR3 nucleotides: TGTGCCAGCAGGACTAGCGGGAGCTACGAGCAGTACTTC.

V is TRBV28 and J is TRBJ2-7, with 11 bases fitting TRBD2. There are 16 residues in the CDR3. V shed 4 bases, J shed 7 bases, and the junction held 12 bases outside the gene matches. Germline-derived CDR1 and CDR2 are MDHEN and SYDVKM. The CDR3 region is CASSSPLAGGLWEQYF. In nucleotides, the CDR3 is TGTGCCAGCAGTTCCCCCCTAGCGGGGGGACTTTGGGAGCAGTACTTC. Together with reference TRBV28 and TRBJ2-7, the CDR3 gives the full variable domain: DVKVTQSSRYLVKRTGEKVFLECVQDMDHENMFWYRQDPGLGLRLIYFSYDVKMKEKGDIPEGYSVSREKKERFSLILESASTNQTSMYLCASSSPLAGGLWEQYFGPGTRLTVT.

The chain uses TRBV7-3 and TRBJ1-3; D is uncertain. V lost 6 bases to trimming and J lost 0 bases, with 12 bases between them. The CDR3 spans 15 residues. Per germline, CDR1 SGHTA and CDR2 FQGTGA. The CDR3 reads CASSTGGGSGNTIYF. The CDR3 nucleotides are TGTGCCAGCAGTACCGGCGGCGGCTCTGGAAACACCATATATTTT.

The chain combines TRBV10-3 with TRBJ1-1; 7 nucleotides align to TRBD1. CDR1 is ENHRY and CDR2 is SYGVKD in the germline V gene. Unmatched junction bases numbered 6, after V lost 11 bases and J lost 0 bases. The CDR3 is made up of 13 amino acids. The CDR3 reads CAVQGPLNTEAFF. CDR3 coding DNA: TGTGCCGTACAGGGGCCACTGAACACTGAAGCTTTCTTT.